The rows below give T cell receptor beta chains drawn from one sample of a study of T cells in Graves' hyperthyroidism and ophthalmopathy. TCRdb fed the multiplex PCR reads into MiXCR, producing one record per CDR3 protein. This table holds 200,000 to 250,000 distinct CDR3 sequences, 15% to 20% found once. Input material: blood. The receptors shown here come from a man aged 45-65 years with Graves' hyperthyroidism. CDR3s include the opening cysteine and the closing phenylalanine or tryptophan. The D gene is left open where the match is weak. Clone size is not always given. Where it is, it says once, few, many or a class for expanded clones.

V gene	clone size	D gene	J gene	CDR3 DNA	CDR3 protein
TRBV28	medium-sized	TRBD1	TRBJ2-5	TGTGCCAGCAGTTTTTCTGGGACAGGATGGACCCAGTACTTC	CASSFSGTGWTQYF
TRBV2	many	NA	TRBJ2-7	TGTGCCAGCAGTTACAGCTACGAGCAGTACTTC	CASSYSYEQYF
TRBV28	many	TRBD2	TRBJ2-3	TGTGCCACCCTATCGGCGCGGGAGCCCACAGATACGCAGTATTTT	CATLSAREPTDTQYF
TRBV25-1	few	NA	TRBJ2-1	TGTGCCAGCAGGTGGGGGGGGCAGGGGGTCTACAATGAGCAGTTCTTC	CASRWGGQGVYNEQFF
TRBV5-6	NA	NA	TRBJ2-7	TGTGCCAGCAGCTTCGGCCAGGAGTGGGAGCAGTACTTC	CASSFGQEWEQYF
TRBV28	few	NA	TRBJ1-1	TGTGCCAGCAGTTCGTTCGGGACAAAGGACACTGAAGCTTTCTTT	CASSSFGTKDTEAFF
TRBV5-1	NA	NA	TRBJ1-2	TGCGCCAGCAGCTTGGACAGAATTGACTATGGCTACACCTTC	CASSLDRIDYGYTF
TRBV11-1	many	NA	TRBJ2-7	TGTGCCAGCAGCTTAGCTGGACCGTCCTCCTACGAGCAGTACTTC	CASSLAGPSSYEQYF
TRBV6-1	many	TRBD2	TRBJ2-5	TGTGCCAGCAGTCGGGCACCTAGCGGGAGAGAGACCCAGTACTTC	CASSRAPSGRETQYF
TRBV28	NA	NA	TRBJ2-7	TGTGCCAGCAGCTGGGGTTGCGAGCAGTACTTC	CASSWGCEQYF
TRBV28	many	TRBD2	TRBJ2-3	TGTGCCAGCAGTTTAGGGACTAGCGTCAGCACAGATACGCAGTATTTT	CASSLGTSVSTDTQYF
TRBV7-2	many	TRBD1	TRBJ2-2	TGTGCCAGCAGCTTACAGGGGGCGCGTACCGGGGAGCTGTTTTTT	CASSLQGARTGELFF
TRBV12-3/TRBV12-4	many	TRBD2	TRBJ2-1	TGTGCCAGCAGTTTAGCGAGCGGGAACTACCTGAGGTACAATGAGCAGTTCTTC	CASSLASGNYLRYNEQFF
TRBV7-9	NA	NA	TRBJ1-1	TGTGCCAGCAGCTCCGAGGCAGGAGAGTACACTGAAGCTTTCTTT	CASSSEAGEYTEAFF
TRBV6-9	NA	TRBD2	TRBJ2-1	TGTGCCAGCAGTCCGGGCCCTAGCGGGGGTTACAATGAGCAGTTCTTC	CASSPGPSGGYNEQFF
TRBV11-3	few	TRBD1	TRBJ1-6	TGTGCCAGCAGCTTAGAAGGCAGGGGGCGAGTGAATTCACCCCTCCACTTT	CASSLEGRGRVNSPLHF
TRBV20-1	NA	NA	TRBJ2-7	TGCAGTGCTAGAGATTCCGGACGTAGGGAGCAGTACTTC	CSARDSGRREQYF
TRBV19	few	NA	TRBJ2-1	TGTGCCAGTACCCAACTTGATGAGCAGTTCTTC	CASTQLDEQFF
TRBV15	NA	TRBD2	TRBJ2-7	TGTGCCACCAGCAGAGGTCCGGTTTCAGCGGGAGAGGGGGAGCAGTACTTC	CATSRGPVSAGEGEQYF
TRBV14	NA	NA	TRBJ2-1	TGTGCCAGCAGCCGGAGAAGGGTGAGGTACAATGAGCAGTTCTTC	CASSRRRVRYNEQFF
TRBV6-2/TRBV6-3	few	TRBD1	TRBJ1-4	TGTGCCAGCAGTATGACAGGGAGGGGTGAAAAACTGTTTTTT	CASSMTGRGEKLFF
TRBV28	many	NA	TRBJ2-3	TGTGCCAGCAGGATGCCCCCGGGGAGCGGCACAGATACGCAGTATTTT	CASRMPPGSGTDTQYF
TRBV5-1	NA	NA	TRBJ2-3	TGCGCCAGCAGCTTGGCCTTTATTCTCCGAGTGGCTAGCACAGATACGCAGTATTTT	CASSLAFILRVASTDTQYF
TRBV7-9	NA	TRBD2	TRBJ2-1	TGTGCCAGCAGCCCAGAACTAGCGGGAGTTAGCGGGCAGTTCTTC	CASSPELAGVSGQFF
TRBV7-2	many	NA	TRBJ2-3	TGTGCCAGCAGCCAGCTGGCACGTAGCACAGATACGCAGTATTTT	CASSQLARSTDTQYF